This entry lists 18 T cell receptor beta chains sequenced from one sample in a study of cytomegalovirus exposure and HLA in healthy donors. It was with 60 Vbeta and 13 Jbeta primers that the PCR ran. Assay used: immunoSEQ multiplex PCR; TCRdb lists only in-frame clones, some missing. The data contain 130,000 or so clones, roughly three quarters of them singletons. The sample taken for sequencing was PBMCs. Receptor source: a woman aged 18-29 years in good health and CMV-seronegative.

The rearrangement links TRBV11-2 to TRBJ2-2; 10 bases agree with TRBD1. Per germline, CDR1 SGHAT and CDR2 FQNNGV. The ends lost 5 bases at V and 4 bases at J; junction bases unmatched: 10. The CDR3 extends over 17 amino acids. The DNA for the CDR3 is TGTGCCAGCAGCCGATGGGACAGGGGCGACGGCACCGGGGAGCTGTTTTTT. Protein product: CASSRWDRGDGTGELFF.

The chain uses TRBV10-1 and TRBJ1-5; D call uncertain. CDR3 length: 14 amino acids. CDR1 is WNHNN, CDR2 SYGVQD, per germline (reference sequence). The V end was cut by 4 bases, the J end by 1 base, with 8 bases between. The CDR3 spells CASSAEGSNQPQHF. CDR3 nucleotide sequence: TGCGCCAGCAGTGCGGAGGGAAGCAATCAGCCCCAGCATTTT.

This chain connects TRBV19 to TRBJ1-1, with D uncertain. CDR1 is LNHDA, CDR2 SQIVND, per germline (reference sequence). The CDR3 sequence is 14 residues long. The ends were cut back, 3 bases at V and 1 base at J, with 9 bases in the middle. The DNA for the CDR3 is TGTGCCAGTAGTATTCAGGTGTGGAACACTGAAGCTTTCTTT. Encoded protein: CASSIQVWNTEAFF. Combining the CDR3 with reference TRBV19 and TRBJ1-1 gives the whole variable domain DGGITQSPKYLFRKEGQNVTLSCEQNLNHDAMYWYRQDPGQGLRLIYYSQIVNDFQKGDIAEGYSVSREKKESFPLTVTSAQKNPTAFYLCASSIQVWNTEAFFGQGTRLTVV.

Regarding this clone: Germline and junction disagree at one end, which may indicate a read error. The chain links TRBV7-8 to TRBJ2-7; 11 positions match TRBD2. CDR1 and CDR2 from the germline V gene are SGHVS and FQNEAQ. The CDR3 is 15 amino acids. The CDR3: CASRGLPGLAEFWDF. CDR3 DNA sequence: TGTGCCAGCAGGGGGCTTCCGGGACTAGCGGAGTTCTGGGACTTC.

To note about this clone: At one boundary the junction diverges from the germline segment, which might be a read error. The J gene is TRBJ2-2, the V gene TRBV11-2; TRBD1 matches at 8 bases. This CDR3 comprises 15 residues. CDR1 and CDR2 from the germline V gene are SGHAT and FQNNGV. The CDR3 sequence: CASSLGTGNNGELFF. Here the CDR3 DNA reads TGTGCCAGCAGCTTAGGGACAGGGAACAACGGGGAGCTGTTTTTT.

The V gene is TRBV29-1, the J gene TRBJ1-1; D ambiguous. The CDR3 has 14 amino acids. Germline V gives CDR1 SQVTM, CDR2 ANQGSEA. Trimming took 2 bases from V and 1 from J, leaving 11 bases between them. Here the CDR3 reads CSVELAARNTEAFF. Here the CDR3 DNA reads TGCAGCGTTGAATTGGCGGCACGGAACACTGAAGCTTTCTTT. Filled out from reference TRBV29-1 and TRBJ1-1, the complete variable domain reads SAVISQKPSRDICQRGTSLTIQCQVDSQVTMMFWYRQQPGQSLTLIATANQGSEATYESGFVIDKFPISRPNLTFSTLTVSNMSPEDSSIYLCSVELAARNTEAFFGQGTRLTVV.

The J gene is TRBJ1-2, the V gene TRBV4-1; D unclear. The V and J ends lost 2 bases and 4 bases respectively, with 8 bases between them. This CDR3 is built from 13 residues. Germline V gene sequence: CDR1 MGHRA, CDR2 YSYEKL. The CDR3 loop reads CASSQQAAYGYTF. CDR3 nucleotides: TGCGCCAGCAGCCAACAGGCTGCCTATGGCTACACCTTC.

This chain connects TRBV6-1 to TRBJ2-7; 8 nucleotides align to TRBD2. The CDR3 loop spans 13 amino acids. Germline V gene sequence: CDR1 MNHNS, CDR2 SASEGT. V shed 10 bases and J 3 bases; nucleotides not matched to a gene: 8. DNA for the CDR3: TGTGCCACCGGGGGGGAGCGCTACTACGAGCAGTACTTC. Translated, it gives CATGGERYYEQYF.

The J gene is TRBJ2-1, the V gene TRBV6-5, with D tentatively TRBD2 (6 bases). V lost 7 bases and J lost 1, with 11 bases in between. Germline values: CDR1 MNHEY, CDR2 SVGAGI. CDR3 length: 14 amino acids. The CDR3 here is CASNHGGSYNEQFF. The CDR3 DNA reads TGTGCCAGCAATCATGGGGGGTCCTACAATGAGCAGTTCTTC.

V gene TRBV30 combines with J gene TRBJ2-7, with 10 bases that match TRBD1. CDR1 is GTSNPN, CDR2 SVGIG, per germline (reference sequence). This CDR3 comprises 14 residues. V lost 2 bases, J lost 9 bases, and 10 bases stayed unmatched. The CDR3: CAWSPRDRGTGQYF. CDR3 DNA: TGTGCCTGGAGTCCCCGGGACAGGGGCACAGGGCAGTACTTC.

The V call is TRBV19, the J call TRBJ2-1, with 10 bases matching TRBD2. Germline-derived CDR1 and CDR2 are LNHDA and SQIVND (reference sequence). This CDR3 region has 15 residues. J was trimmed by 6 bases and V by 2 bases; bases with no gene match: 4. CDR3 nucleotide sequence: TGTGCCAGTAGTATACCAGCGGGAGGGGGCAATGAGCAGTTCTTC. Its translation: CASSIPAGGGNEQFF. Full variable domain (missing parts from reference TRBV19 and TRBJ2-1): DGGITQSPKYLFRKEGQNVTLSCEQNLNHDAMYWYRQDPGQGLRLIYYSQIVNDFQKGDIAEGYSVSREKKESFPLTVTSAQKNPTAFYLCASSIPAGGGNEQFFGPGTRLTVL.

The gene calls are TRBV5-1 and TRBJ1-2; D is ambiguous. Trimming left V 2 bases short and J 7 bases short, with 15 bases between. CDR3 length: 14 amino acids. Germline values: CDR1 SGHRS, CDR2 YFSETQ. The CDR3 region has the DNA TGCGCCAGCAGCTTAGACTTCACAAGACGTGGCTACACCTTC. It codes for CASSLDFTRRGYTF.

V gene TRBV7-9 combines with J gene TRBJ2-2; tentatively, D is TRBD1 (8 bases). Germline loops: CDR1 SEHNR, CDR2 FQNEAQ (reference sequence). With 4 bases removed from V and 5 bases from J, the gap between germline ends came to 14 bases. The CDR3 has 15 amino acids. The CDR3 reads CASSSNRGGTGELFF. The CDR3 bases are TGTGCCAGCAGCTCCAACAGGGGGGGGACCGGGGAGCTGTTTTTT.

The chain carries TRBV6-1 and TRBJ2-7; 8 nucleotides align to TRBD1. Losses at the gene ends were 11 bases for V and 6 bases for J; bases not matched to a gene: 12. CDR3 size: 13 residues. Germline V gene data show CDR1 as MNHNS and CDR2 as SASEGT. The CDR3 loop reads CASASGQGLEQYF. As DNA, the CDR3 is TGTGCCTCAGCGAGTGGACAGGGACTCGAGCAGTACTTC.

The chain has TRBV7-9 and TRBJ2-7; D remains ambiguous. The CDR3 runs 14 residues. Germline CDR1 reads SEHNR; CDR2 reads FQNEAQ (reference sequence). Between the trimmed V and J ends, which lost 0 bases and 3 bases, there was a span of 9 bases. The CDR3, as DNA: TGTGCCAGCAGCTTAGCAAACAGAGACTACGAGCAGTACTTC. This gives the protein CASSLANRDYEQYF. Supplemented by reference TRBV7-9 and TRBJ2-7, the full variable domain reads DTGVSQNPRHKITKRGQNVTFRCDPISEHNRLYWYRQTLGQGPEFLTYFQNEAQLEKSRLLSDRFSAERPKGSFSTLEIQRTEQGDSAMYLCASSLANRDYEQYFGPGTRLTVT.

This chain joins TRBV5-1 and TRBJ1-4; D unresolved. Looked up from germline, CDR1 is SGHRS and CDR2 is YFSETQ. Trimming removed 0 bases from V and 2 bases from J, with 8 bases in between. This CDR3 region has 15 residues. CDR3 sequence (DNA): TGCGCCAGCAGCTTGGAGGCAGGCACTAATGAAAAACTGTTTTTT. This sequence encodes CASSLEAGTNEKLFF.

The J gene is TRBJ1-1, the V gene TRBV6-1; perhaps TRBD1 as D (6 bases). Trimming took off 3 bases at V and 5 bases at J, with 10 bases between the two ends. The germline V gene has CDR1 MNHNS and CDR2 SASEGT. The CDR3 length is 13 residues. The CDR3 region is CASSEGAGTEAFF. In DNA, the CDR3 is TGTGCCAGCAGTGAGGGGGCAGGGACTGAAGCTTTCTTT.

V gene TRBV20-1 combines with J gene TRBJ2-1; D gene uncertain. This CDR3 comprises 11 residues. Trimming stripped 3 bases from V and 9 bases from J, with 9 bases between. Germline V gene sequence: CDR1 DFQATT, CDR2 SNEGSKA (reference sequence). CDR3: CSASDFLEQFF. For the CDR3, the DNA is TGCAGTGCTAGCGACTTCCTTGAGCAGTTCTTC.